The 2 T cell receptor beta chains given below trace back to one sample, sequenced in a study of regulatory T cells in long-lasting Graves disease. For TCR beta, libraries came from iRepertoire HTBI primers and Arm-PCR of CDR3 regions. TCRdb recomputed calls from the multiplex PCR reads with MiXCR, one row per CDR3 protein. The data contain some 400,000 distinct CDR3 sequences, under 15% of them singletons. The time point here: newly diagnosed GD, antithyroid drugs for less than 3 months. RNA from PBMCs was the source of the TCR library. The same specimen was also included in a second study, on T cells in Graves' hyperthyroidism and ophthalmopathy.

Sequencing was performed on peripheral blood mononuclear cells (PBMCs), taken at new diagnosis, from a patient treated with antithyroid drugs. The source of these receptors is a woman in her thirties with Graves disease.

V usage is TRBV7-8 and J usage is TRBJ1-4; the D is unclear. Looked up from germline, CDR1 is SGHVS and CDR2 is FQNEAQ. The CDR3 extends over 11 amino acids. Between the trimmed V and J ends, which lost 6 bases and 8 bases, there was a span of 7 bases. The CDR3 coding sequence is TGTGCCAGCAGGGCTGGGGAAAAACTGTTTTTT. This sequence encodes CASRAGEKLFF.

CDR3 protein: CASSEAPGATNEKLFF. In nucleotides, the CDR3 is TGTGCCAGCAGTGAAGCGCCGGGAGCAACTAATGAAAAACTGTTTTTT. The chain carries TRBV6-1 and TRBJ1-4; D remains unclear. CDR1 is MNHNS and CDR2 is SASEGT in the germline V gene. The CDR3 runs 16 residues. Trimming removed 0 bases at V and 0 bases at J, with 8 bases between.